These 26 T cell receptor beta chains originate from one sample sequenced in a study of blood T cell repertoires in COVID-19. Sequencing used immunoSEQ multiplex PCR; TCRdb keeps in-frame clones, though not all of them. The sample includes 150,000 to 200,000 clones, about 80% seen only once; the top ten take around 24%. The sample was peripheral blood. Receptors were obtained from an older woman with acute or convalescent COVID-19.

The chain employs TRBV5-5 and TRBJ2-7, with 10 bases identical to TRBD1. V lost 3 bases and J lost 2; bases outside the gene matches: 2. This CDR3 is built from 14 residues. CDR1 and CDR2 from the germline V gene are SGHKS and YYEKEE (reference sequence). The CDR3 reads CASSWGQGTYEQYF. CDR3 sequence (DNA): TGTGCCAGCAGCTGGGGACAGGGGACCTACGAGCAGTACTTC. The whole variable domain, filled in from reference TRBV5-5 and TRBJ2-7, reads DAGVTQSPTHLIKTRGQQVTLRCSPISGHKSVSWYQQVLGQGPQFIFQYYEKEERGRGNFPDRFSARQFPNYSSELNVNALLLGDSALYLCASSWGQGTYEQYFGPGTRLTVT.

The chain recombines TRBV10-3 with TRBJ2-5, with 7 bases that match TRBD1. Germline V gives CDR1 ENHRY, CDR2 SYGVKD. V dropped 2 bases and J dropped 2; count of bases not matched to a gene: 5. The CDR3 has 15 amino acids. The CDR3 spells CAISEVGQVQETQYF. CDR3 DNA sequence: TGTGCCATCAGTGAGGTTGGACAGGTACAAGAGACCCAGTACTTC.

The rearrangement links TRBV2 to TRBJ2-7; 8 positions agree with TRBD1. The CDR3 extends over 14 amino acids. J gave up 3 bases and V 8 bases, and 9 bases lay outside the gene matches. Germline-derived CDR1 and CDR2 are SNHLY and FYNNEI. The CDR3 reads CASQKQGQGYEQYF. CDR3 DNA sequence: TGTGCCAGCCAAAAACAAGGACAGGGCTACGAGCAGTACTTC.

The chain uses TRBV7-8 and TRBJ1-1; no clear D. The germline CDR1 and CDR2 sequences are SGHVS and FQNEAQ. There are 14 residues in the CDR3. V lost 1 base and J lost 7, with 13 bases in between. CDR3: CASSLEIRGNEAFF. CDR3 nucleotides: TGTGCCAGCAGCTTAGAGATTCGCGGCAATGAAGCTTTCTTT. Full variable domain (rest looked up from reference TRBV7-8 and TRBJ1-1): GAGVSQSPRYKVAKRGQDVALRCDPISGHVSLFWYQQALGQGPEFLTYFQNEAQLDKSGLPSDRFFAERPEGSVSTLKIQRTQQEDSAVYLCASSLEIRGNEAFFGQGTRLTVV.

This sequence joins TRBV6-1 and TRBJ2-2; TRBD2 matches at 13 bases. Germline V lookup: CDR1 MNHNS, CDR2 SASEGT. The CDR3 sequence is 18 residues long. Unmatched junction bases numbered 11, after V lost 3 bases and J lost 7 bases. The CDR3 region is CASSDILAGGSIGGELFF. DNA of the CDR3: TGTGCCAGCAGTGATATACTAGCGGGAGGGTCTATCGGCGGGGAGCTGTTTTTT.

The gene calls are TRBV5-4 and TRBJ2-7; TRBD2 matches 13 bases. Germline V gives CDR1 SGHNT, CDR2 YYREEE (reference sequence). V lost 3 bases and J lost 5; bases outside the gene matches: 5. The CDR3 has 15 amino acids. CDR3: CASSSRTSGSDEQYF. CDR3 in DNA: TGTGCCAGCAGCTCACGGACTAGCGGGAGCGACGAGCAGTACTTC.

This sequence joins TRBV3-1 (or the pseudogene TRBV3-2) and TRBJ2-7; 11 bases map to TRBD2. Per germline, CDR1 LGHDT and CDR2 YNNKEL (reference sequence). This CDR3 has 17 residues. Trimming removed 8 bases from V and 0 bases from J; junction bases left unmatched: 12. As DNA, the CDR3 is TGTGCCAGCTACGGACTAGCGGGCCCGTCGAACTCCTACGAGCAGTACTTC. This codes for CASYGLAGPSNSYEQYF.

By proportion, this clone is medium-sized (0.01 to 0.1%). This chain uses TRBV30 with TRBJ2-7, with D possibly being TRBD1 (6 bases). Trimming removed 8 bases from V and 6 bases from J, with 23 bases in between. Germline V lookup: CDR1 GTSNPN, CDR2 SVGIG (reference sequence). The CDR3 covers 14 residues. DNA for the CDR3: TGTGCCACCTCGAGACAGGCCGAAGCGAGCGAGCAGTACTTC. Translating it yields CATSRQAEASEQYF.

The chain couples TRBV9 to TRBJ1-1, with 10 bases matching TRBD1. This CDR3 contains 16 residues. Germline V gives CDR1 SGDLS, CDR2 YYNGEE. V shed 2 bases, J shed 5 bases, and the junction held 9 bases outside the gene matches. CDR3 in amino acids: CASSVGSGQGKTEAFF. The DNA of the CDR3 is TGTGCCAGCAGCGTGGGCTCGGGACAGGGGAAGACTGAAGCTTTCTTT.

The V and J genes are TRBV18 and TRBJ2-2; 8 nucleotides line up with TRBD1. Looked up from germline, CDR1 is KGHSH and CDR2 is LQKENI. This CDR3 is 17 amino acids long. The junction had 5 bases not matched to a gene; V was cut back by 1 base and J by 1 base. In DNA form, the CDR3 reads TGTGCCAGCTCACCACGTTCCGGGACAGGGAACACCGGGGAGCTGTTTTTT. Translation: CASSPRSGTGNTGELFF.

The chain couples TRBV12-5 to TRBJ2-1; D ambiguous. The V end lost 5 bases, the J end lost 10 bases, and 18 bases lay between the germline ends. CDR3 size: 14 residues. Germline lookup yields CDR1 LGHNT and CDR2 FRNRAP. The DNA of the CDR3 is TGTGCTAGTGGTGCCTCGATAACAAGTTCGGAGCAGTTCTTC. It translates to CASGASITSSEQFF.

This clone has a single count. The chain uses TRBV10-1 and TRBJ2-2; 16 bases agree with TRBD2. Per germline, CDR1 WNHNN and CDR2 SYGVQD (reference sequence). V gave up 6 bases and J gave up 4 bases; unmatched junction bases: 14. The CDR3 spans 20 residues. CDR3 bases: TGCGCCAGCAGCTTCGGGACTAGCGGGAGGGCCTCACCAAGCACCGGGGAGCTGTTTTTT. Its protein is CASSFGTSGRASPSTGELFF.

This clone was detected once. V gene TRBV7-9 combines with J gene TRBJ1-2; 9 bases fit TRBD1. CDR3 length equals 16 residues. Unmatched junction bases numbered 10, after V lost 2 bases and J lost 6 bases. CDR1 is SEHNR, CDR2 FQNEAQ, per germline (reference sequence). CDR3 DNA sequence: TGTGCCAGCAGCTTACCAGATGGAAGGACAGGGGATGGCTACACCTTC. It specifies CASSLPDGRTGDGYTF.

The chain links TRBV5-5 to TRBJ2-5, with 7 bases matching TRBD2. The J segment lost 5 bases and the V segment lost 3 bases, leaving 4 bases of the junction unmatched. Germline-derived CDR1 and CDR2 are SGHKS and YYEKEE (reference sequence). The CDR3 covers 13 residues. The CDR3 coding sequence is TGTGCCAGCAGCTCCAACGGGAGGGAGACCCAGTACTTC. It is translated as CASSSNGRETQYF. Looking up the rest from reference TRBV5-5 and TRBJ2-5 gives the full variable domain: DAGVTQSPTHLIKTRGQQVTLRCSPISGHKSVSWYQQVLGQGPQFIFQYYEKEERGRGNFPDRFSARQFPNYSSELNVNALLLGDSALYLCASSSNGRETQYFGPGTRLLVL.

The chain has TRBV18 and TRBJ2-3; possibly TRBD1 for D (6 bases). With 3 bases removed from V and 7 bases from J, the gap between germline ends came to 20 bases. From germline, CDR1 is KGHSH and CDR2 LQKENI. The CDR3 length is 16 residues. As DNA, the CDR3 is TGTGCCAGCTCACCGGTGAACAGGGTCGCACAACATACGCAGTATTTT. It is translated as CASSPVNRVAQHTQYF.

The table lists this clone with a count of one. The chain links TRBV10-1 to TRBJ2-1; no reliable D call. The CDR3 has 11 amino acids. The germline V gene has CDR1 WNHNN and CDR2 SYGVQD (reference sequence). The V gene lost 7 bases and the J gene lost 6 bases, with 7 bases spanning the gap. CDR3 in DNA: TGCGCCAGCATCGGGTCCAATGAGCAGTTCTTC. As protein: CASIGSNEQFF.

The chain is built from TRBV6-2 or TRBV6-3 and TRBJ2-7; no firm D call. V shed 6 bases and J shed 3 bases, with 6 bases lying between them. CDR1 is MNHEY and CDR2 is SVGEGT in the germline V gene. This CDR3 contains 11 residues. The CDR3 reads CASSSLYEQYF. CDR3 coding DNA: TGTGCCAGCAGCTCCCTCTACGAGCAGTACTTC.

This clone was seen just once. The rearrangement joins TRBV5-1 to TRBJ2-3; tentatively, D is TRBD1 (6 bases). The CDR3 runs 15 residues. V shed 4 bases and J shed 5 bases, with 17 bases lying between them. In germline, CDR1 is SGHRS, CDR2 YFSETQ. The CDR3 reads CASSPREQGGDTQYF. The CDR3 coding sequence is TGCGCCAGCAGCCCCCGGGAACAGGGTGGAGATACGCAGTATTTT.

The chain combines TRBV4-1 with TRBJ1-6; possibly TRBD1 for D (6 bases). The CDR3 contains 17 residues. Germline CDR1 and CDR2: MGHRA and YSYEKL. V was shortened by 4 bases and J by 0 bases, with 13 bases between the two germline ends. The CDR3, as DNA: TGCGCCAGCAGCCGGTTAGACAGGATCTCCTATAATTCACCCCTCCACTTT. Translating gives CASSRLDRISYNSPLHF.

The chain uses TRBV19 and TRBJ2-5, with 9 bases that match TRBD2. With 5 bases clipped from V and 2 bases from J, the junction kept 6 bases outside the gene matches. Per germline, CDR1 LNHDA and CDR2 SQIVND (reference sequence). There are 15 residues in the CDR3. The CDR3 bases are TGTGCCAGTAGTTATAGAGCGGGAGGACAAGAGACCCAGTACTTC. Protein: CASSYRAGGQETQYF.

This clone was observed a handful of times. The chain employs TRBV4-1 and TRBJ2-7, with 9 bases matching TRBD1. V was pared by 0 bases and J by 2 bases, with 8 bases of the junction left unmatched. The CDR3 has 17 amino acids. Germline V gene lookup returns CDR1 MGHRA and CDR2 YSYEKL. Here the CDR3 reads CASSQDPRDRVPYEQYF. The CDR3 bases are TGCGCCAGCAGCCAAGATCCCCGGGACAGGGTTCCCTACGAGCAGTACTTC.

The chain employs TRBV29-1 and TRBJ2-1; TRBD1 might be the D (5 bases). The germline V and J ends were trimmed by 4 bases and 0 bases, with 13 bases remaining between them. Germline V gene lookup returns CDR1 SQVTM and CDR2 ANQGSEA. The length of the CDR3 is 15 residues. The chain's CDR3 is CSVAGNEVSYNEQFF. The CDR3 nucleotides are TGCAGCGTTGCAGGGAATGAGGTCTCCTACAATGAGCAGTTCTTC.

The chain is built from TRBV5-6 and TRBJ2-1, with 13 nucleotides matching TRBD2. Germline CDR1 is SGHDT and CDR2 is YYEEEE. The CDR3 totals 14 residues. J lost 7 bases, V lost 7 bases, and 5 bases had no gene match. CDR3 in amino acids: CASWRTSGRNEQFF. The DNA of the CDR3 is TGTGCCAGCTGGAGGACTAGCGGGAGAAATGAGCAGTTCTTC. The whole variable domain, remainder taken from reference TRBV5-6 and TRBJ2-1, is DAGVTQSPTHLIKTRGQQVTLRCSPKSGHDTVSWYQQALGQGPQFIFQYYEEEERQRGNFPDRFSGHQFPNYSSELNVNALLLGDSALYLCASWRTSGRNEQFFGPGTRLTVL.

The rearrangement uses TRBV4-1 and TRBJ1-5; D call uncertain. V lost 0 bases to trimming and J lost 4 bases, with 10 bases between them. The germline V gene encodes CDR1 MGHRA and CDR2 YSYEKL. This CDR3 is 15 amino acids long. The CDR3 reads CASSQEFRINQPQHF. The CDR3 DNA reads TGCGCCAGCAGCCAAGAGTTCAGAATTAATCAGCCCCAGCATTTT.

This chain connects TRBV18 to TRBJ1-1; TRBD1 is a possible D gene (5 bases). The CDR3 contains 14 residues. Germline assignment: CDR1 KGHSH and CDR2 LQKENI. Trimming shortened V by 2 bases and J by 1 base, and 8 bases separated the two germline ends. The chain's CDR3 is CASSPGQGNTEAFF. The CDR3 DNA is TGTGCCAGCTCACCAGGGCAGGGGAACACTGAAGCTTTCTTT.

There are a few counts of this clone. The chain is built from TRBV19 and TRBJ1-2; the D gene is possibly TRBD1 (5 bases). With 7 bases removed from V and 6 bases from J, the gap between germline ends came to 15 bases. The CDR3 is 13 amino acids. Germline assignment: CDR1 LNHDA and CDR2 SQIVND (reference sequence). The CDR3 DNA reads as TGTGCCAGTAAGTTTGGCAGGGAAAATGGCTACACCTTC. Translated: CASKFGRENGYTF. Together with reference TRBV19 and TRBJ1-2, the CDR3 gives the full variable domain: DGGITQSPKYLFRKEGQNVTLSCEQNLNHDAMYWYRQDPGQGLRLIYYSQIVNDFQKGDIAEGYSVSREKKESFPLTVTSAQKNPTAFYLCASKFGRENGYTFGSGTRLTVV.